The present TCR beta chain was sequenced within a study of metastatic and nonmetastatic thyroid tumors. This clone turned up a few times. Patients were all untreated before their thyroid surgery. TCRdb re-called the PCR reads via MiXCR. The sample includes about 15,000 clones, around 3.8% of them seen just once. The sequenced material came from tumor tissue. The sequence was obtained from a female donor with papillary thyroid cancer or a benign thyroid nodule (not recorded which). Some clones in this sample may be carry-over from other donors' samples.

The CDR3 protein is CASRRTGDAGNTIYF. CDR3 DNA sequence: TGTGCCAGCAGAAGGACAGGGGACGCTGGAAACACCATATATTTT. The genes are TRBV6-1 and TRBJ1-3, with 9 bases that match TRBD1. This CDR3 region has 15 residues. With V trimmed by 6 bases and J by 2 bases, 5 bases remained unmatched. Germline V gene data show CDR1 as MNHNS and CDR2 as SASEGT.